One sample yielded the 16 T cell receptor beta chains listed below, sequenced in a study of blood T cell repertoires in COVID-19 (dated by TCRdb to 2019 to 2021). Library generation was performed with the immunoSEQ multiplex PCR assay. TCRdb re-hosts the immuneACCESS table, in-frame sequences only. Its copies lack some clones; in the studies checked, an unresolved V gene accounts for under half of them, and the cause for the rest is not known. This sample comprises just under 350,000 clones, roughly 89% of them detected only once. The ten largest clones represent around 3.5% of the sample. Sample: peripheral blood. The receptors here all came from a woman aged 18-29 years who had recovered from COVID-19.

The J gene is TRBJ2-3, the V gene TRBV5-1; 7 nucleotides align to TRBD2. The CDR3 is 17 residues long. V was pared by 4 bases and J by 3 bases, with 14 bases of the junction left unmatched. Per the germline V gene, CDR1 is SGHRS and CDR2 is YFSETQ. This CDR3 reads CASSLGGGSMGTDTQYF. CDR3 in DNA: TGCGCCAGCAGCCTGGGAGGCGGGAGCATGGGAACAGATACGCAGTATTTT.

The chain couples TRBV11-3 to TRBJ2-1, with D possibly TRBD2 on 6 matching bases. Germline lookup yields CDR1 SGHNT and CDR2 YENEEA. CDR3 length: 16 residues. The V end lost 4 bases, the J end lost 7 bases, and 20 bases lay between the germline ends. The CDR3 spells CASSSRTERLGNEQFF. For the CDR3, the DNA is TGTGCCAGCAGCTCCAGGACGGAAAGACTAGGGAATGAGCAGTTCTTC.

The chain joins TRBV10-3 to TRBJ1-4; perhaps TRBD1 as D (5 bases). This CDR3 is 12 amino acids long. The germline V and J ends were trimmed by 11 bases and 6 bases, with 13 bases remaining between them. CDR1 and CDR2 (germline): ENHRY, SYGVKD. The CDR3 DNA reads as TGTGCCGCCAAGGGGAACGATGAAAAACTGTTTTTT. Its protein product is CAAKGNDEKLFF.

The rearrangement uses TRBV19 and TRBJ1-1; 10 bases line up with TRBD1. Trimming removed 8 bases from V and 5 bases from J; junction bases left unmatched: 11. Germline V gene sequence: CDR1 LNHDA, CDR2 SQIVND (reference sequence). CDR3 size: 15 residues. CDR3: CASWTSGDRGTEAFF. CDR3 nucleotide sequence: TGTGCCAGTTGGACCTCCGGGGACAGGGGAACTGAAGCTTTCTTT.

The CDR3 reads CASKWNRIGSPLHF. CDR3 coding DNA: TGTGCCAGTAAGTGGAACAGGATAGGGTCACCCCTCCACTTT. V and J are TRBV19 and TRBJ1-6, with D maybe TRBD1 (5 bases). The CDR3 contains 14 residues. Germline CDR1 LNHDA, CDR2 SQIVND (reference sequence). Trimming removed 7 bases from V and 10 bases from J, with 17 bases in between.

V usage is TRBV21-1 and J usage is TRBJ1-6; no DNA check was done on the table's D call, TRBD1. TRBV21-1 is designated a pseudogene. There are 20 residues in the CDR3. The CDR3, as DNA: TGTGCCAGCAGCAAAAACCGTGGGGACAGGGGGCATATCGATAATTCACCCCTCCACTTT. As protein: CASSKNRGDRGHIDNSPLHF.

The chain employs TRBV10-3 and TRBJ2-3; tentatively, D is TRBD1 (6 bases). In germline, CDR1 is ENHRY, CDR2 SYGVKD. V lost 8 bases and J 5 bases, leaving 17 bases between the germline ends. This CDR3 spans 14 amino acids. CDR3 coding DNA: TGTGCCATCGGGGACGGGTTAGGGGGAGATACGCAGTATTTT. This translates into CAIGDGLGGDTQYF.

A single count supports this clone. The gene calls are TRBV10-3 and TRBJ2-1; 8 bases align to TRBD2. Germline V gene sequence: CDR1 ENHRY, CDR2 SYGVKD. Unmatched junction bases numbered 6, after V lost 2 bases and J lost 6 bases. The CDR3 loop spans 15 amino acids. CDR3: CAISEPTSASNEQFF. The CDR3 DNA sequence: TGTGCCATCAGTGAGCCGACTAGCGCGTCCAATGAGCAGTTCTTC.

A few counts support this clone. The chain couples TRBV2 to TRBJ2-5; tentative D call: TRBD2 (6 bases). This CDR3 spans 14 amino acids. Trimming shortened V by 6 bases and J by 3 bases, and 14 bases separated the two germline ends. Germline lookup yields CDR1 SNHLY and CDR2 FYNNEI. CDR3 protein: CASRPGRYEETQYF. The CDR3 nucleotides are TGTGCCAGCAGGCCCGGGAGATACGAAGAGACCCAGTACTTC.

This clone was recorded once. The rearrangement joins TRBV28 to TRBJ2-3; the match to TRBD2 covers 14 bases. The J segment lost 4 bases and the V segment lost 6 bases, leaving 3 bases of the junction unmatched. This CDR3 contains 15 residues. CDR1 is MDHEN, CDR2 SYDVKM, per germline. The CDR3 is CASRGLAGESDTQYF. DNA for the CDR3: TGTGCCAGCAGGGGACTAGCGGGAGAGTCAGATACGCAGTATTTT. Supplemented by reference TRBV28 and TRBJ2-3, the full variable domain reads DVKVTQSSRYLVKRTGEKVFLECVQDMDHENMFWYRQDPGLGLRLIYFSYDVKMKEKGDIPEGYSVSREKKERFSLILESASTNQTSMYLCASRGLAGESDTQYFGPGTRLTVL.

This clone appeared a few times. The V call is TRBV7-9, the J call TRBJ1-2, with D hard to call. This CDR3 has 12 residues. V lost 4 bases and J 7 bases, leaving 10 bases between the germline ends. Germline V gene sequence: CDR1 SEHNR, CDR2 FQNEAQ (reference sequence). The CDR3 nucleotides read TGTGCCAGCAGCTACCGGGGAGGTGGCTACACCTTC. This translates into CASSYRGGGYTF.

The CDR3 spells CAWSVHTNTGELFF. In nucleotides, the CDR3 is TGTGCCTGGAGTGTACATACAAACACCGGGGAGCTGTTTTTT. V and J are TRBV30 and TRBJ2-2; no firm D call. Trimming shortened V by 0 bases and J by 2 bases, and 7 bases separated the two germline ends. Germline CDR1 is GTSNPN and CDR2 is SVGIG (reference sequence). The CDR3 spans 14 residues.

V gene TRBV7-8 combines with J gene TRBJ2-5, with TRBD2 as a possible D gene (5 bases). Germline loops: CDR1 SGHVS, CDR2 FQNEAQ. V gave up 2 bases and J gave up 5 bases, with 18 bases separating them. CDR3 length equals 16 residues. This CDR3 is CASSLRRVSRMETQYF. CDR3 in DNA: TGTGCCAGCAGCTTAAGGCGGGTTTCGAGAATGGAGACCCAGTACTTC.

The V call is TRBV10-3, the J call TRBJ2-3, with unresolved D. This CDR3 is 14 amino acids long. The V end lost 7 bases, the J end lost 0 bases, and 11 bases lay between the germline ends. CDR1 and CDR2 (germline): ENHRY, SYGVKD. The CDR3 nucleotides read TGTGCCATCAATGACGAGCGAAGCACAGATACGCAGTATTTT. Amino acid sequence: CAINDERSTDTQYF.

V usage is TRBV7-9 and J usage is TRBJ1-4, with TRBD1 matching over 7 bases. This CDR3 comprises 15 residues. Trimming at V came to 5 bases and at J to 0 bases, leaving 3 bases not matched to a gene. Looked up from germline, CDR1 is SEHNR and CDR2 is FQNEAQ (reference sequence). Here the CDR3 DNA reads TGTGCCAGCAGCCGGGACAGTGCAACTAATGAAAAACTGTTTTTT. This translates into CASSRDSATNEKLFF.

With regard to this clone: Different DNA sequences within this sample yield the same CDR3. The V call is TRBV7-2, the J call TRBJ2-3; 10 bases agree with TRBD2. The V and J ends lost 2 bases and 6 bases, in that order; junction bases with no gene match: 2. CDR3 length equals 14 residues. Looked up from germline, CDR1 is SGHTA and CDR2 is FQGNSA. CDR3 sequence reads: CASSLTSGTDTQYF. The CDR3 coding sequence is TGTGCCAGCAGCTTAACTAGCGGGACGGATACGCAGTATTTT.